This T cell receptor (beta chain) was observed in a study of blood T cell repertoires in COVID-19. Data came from immunoSEQ multiplex PCR; TCRdb stores just in-frame clones and leaves some out. The data contain roughly 73,000 clones, roughly 84% of them singletons. The CDR3 sequence is 18 residues long. This clone appeared a single time. Sequenced sample: peripheral blood. This receptor was taken from a woman of 80 years or more with active or convalescent COVID-19. The chain has TRBV21-1 and TRBJ1-4; the table's D call TRBD1 went unverified against the DNA. TRBV21-1 is classified as a pseudogene. The CDR3 is CATIPKGLQGGEDEKLFF. In DNA form, the CDR3 reads TGTGCCACCATACCGAAGGGCTTGCAGGGGGGAGAAGATGAAAAACTGTTTTTT.